This is a list of T cell receptor beta chains from one sample in a study of blood T cell repertoires in COVID-19. The protocol was immunoSEQ multiplex PCR, while the TCRdb copy is restricted to in-frame clones and leaves out a portion. The sample contains 250,000 or so clones, 85% to 90% of which appear only once. The material sequenced was PBMCs or T cells enriched from blood (not recorded which). Receptor source: a man aged 35 to 55 who had recovered from COVID-19. CDR3s leave out the opening cysteine and the closing phenylalanine or tryptophan. Clone size is stated in some rows and not others, as once, few, many or a class when expanded.

cdr3_length j_call clone_size v_call cdr3_aa
13 TRBJ2-7 . TRBV5-1 ASSLQGSSSYEQY
11 TRBJ2-1 . TRBV21-1 ASSNLPWPEQF
12 TRBJ2-7 . TRBV27 ATAMGQQTYEQY
12 TRBJ1-4 . TRBV30 AWSVRKSSEKLF
13 TRBJ1-2 . TRBV15 ATSRGGGNFYGYT
12 TRBJ1-1 once TRBV3-1/TRBV3-2 ASSPGGLLSEAF
12 TRBJ2-7 few TRBV5-8 ASSSTGARGEQY
14 TRBJ2-3 once TRBV20-1 SASSVSGRAVDTQY
16 TRBJ2-1 . TRBV6-2/TRBV6-3 ASSLGLAGVHSYNEQF
12 TRBJ1-1 . TRBV9 ASSIQTGGQEAF
14 TRBJ1-4 . TRBV18 ASSPSGGFLGEKLF
14 TRBJ1-4 . TRBV5-1 ASSFRGERTNEKLF
12 TRBJ2-5 . TRBV18 ASSPQGGSETQY
13 TRBJ2-3 . TRBV27 ASSPSLAGRNTQY
13 TRBJ2-3 . TRBV29-1 SVESFGQGSDTQY
14 TRBJ1-1 . TRBV4-2 ASSQESVGANTEAF
12 TRBJ1-2 once TRBV15 ATSRGQGSYGYT
14 TRBJ1-6 few TRBV3-1/TRBV3-2 ASSKGGSSYNSPLH
13 TRBJ2-1 . TRBV5-1 ASSLGVGANNEQF
15 TRBJ1-4 . TRBV23-1 ASSQWGDRGSGEKLF
12 TRBJ1-3 . TRBV6-1 ASSEGTGENTIY
11 TRBJ1-2 . TRBV12-3/TRBV12-4 ASSLVGSYGYT
14 TRBJ2-1 . TRBV7-2 ASSLIVGGPPNEQF
13 TRBJ2-7 once TRBV6-5 ASRTQRTSGYEQY
12 TRBJ1-2 once TRBV29-1 SVLFLDRGYGYT
10 TRBJ2-7 . TRBV2 ASSEWGDEQY
13 TRBJ1-1 . TRBV19 ASSIGQGANTEAF